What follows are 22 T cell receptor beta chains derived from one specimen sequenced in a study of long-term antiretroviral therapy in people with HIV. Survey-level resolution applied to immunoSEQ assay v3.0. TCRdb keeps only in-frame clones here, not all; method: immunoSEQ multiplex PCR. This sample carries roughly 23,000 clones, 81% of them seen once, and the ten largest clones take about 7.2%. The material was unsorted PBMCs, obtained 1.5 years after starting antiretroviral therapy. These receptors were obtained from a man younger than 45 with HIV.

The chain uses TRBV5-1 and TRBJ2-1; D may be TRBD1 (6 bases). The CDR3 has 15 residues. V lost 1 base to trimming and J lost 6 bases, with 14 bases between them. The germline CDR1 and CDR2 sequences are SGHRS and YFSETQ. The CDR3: CASSLNGGDTNEQFF. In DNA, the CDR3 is TGCGCCAGCAGCTTGAATGGTGGGGACACCAATGAGCAGTTCTTC. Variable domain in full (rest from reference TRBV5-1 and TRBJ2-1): KAGVTQTPRYLIKTRGQQVTLSCSPISGHRSVSWYQQTPGQGLQFLFEYFSETQRNKGNFPGRFSGRQFSNSRSEMNVSTLELGDSALYLCASSLNGGDTNEQFFGPGTRLTVL.

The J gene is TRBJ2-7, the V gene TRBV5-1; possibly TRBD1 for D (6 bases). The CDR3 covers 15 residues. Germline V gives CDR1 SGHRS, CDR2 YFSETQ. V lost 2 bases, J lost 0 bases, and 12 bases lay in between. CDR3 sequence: CASSFYGQSSYEQYF. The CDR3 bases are TGCGCCAGCAGCTTTTATGGACAGAGCTCCTACGAGCAGTACTTC.

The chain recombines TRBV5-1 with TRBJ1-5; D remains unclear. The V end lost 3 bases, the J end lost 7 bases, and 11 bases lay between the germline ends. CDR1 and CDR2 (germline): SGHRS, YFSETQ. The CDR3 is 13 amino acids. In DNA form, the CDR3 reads TGCGCCAGCAGCTGGGAGGGTGGACAGCCCCAGCATTTT. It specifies CASSWEGGQPQHF.

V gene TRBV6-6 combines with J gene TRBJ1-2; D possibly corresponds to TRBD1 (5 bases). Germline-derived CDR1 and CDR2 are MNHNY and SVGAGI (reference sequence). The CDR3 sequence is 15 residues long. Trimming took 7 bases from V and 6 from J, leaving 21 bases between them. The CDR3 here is CASTPKDILVHGYTF. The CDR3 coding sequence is TGTGCCAGCACCCCGAAGGACATTTTAGTGCATGGCTACACCTTC.

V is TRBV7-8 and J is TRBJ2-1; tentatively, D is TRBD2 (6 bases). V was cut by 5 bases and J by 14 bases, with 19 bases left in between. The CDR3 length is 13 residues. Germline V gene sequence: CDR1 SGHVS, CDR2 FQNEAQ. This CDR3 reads CASSAVRGGTEFF. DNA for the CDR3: TGTGCCAGCAGCGCAGTCCGTGGGGGGACGGAGTTCTTC.

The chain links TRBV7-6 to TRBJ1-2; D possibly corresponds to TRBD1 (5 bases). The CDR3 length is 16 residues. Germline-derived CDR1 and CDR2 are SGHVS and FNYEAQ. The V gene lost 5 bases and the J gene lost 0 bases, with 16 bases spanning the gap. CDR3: CASSPQWGVANYGYTF. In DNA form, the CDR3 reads TGTGCCAGCAGCCCCCAATGGGGCGTCGCTAACTATGGCTACACCTTC.

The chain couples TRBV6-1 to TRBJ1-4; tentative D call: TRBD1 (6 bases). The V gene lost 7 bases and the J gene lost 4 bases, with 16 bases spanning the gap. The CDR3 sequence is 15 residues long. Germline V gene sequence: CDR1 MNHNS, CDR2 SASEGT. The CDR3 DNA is TGTGCCAGCATTAGGGAAGGGGGTATTAATGAAAAACTGTTTTTT. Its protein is CASIREGGINEKLFF.

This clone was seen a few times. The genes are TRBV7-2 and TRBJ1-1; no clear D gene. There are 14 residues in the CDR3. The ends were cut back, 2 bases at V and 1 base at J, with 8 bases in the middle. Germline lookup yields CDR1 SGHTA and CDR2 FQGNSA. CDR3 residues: CASSLLGGNTEAFF. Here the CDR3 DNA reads TGTGCCAGCAGCTTATTGGGAGGGAACACTGAAGCTTTCTTT.

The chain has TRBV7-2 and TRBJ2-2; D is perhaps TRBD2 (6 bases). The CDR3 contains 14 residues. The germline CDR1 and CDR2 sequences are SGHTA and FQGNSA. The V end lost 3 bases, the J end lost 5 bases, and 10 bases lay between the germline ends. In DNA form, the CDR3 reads TGTGCCAGCAGCTTTAACCGGGGGACCGGGGAGCTGTTTTTT. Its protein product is CASSFNRGTGELFF.

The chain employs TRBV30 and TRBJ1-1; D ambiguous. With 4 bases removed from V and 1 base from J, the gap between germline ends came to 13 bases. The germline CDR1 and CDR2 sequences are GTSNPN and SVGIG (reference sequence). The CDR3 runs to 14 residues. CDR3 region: CAWTRLYGNTEAFF. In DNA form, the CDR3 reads TGTGCCTGGACGCGTCTTTACGGGAACACTGAAGCTTTCTTT.

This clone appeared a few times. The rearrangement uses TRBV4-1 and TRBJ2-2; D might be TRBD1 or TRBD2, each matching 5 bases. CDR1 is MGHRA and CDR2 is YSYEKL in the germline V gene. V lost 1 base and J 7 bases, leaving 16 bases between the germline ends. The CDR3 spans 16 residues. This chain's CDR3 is CASSQGAATGGGELFF. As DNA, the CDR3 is TGCGCCAGCAGCCAAGGGGCGGCCACTGGGGGCGGGGAGCTGTTTTTT.

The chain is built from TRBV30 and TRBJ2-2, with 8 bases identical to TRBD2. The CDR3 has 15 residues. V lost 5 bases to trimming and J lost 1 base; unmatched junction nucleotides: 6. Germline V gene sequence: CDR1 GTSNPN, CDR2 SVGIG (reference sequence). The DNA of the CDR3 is TGTGCCTGGGAAGGTAGCGGGGAGAACACCGGGGAGCTGTTTTTT. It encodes CAWEGSGENTGELFF. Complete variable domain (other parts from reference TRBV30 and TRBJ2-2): SQTIHQWPATLVQPVGSPLSLECTVEGTSNPNLYWYRQAAGRGLQLLFYSVGIGQISSEVPQNLSASRPQDRQFILSSKKLLLSDSGFYLCAWEGSGENTGELFFGEGSRLTVL.

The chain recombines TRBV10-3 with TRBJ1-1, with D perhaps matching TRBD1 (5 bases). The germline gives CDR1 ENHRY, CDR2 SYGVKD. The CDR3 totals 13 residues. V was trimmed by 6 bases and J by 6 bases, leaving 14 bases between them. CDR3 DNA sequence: TGTGCCATCAGAGGGACGGCTGATGCTGAAGCTTTCTTT. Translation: CAIRGTADAEAFF.

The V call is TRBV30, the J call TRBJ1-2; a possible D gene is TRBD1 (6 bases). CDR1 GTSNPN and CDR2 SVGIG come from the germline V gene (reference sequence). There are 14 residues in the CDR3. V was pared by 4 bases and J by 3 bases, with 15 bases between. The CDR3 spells CAWTAVGAYYGYTF. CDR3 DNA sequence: TGTGCCTGGACCGCCGTGGGGGCCTACTATGGCTACACCTTC. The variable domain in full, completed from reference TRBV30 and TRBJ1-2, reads SQTIHQWPATLVQPVGSPLSLECTVEGTSNPNLYWYRQAAGRGLQLLFYSVGIGQISSEVPQNLSASRPQDRQFILSSKKLLLSDSGFYLCAWTAVGAYYGYTFGSGTRLTVV.

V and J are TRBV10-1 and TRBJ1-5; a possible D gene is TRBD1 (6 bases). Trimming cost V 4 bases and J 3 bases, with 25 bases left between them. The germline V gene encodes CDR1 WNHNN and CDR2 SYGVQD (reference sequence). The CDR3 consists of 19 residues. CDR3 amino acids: CASSGATSGQLLFNQPQHF. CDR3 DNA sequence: TGCGCCAGCAGTGGGGCTACCTCGGGACAACTTCTTTTCAATCAGCCCCAGCATTTT.

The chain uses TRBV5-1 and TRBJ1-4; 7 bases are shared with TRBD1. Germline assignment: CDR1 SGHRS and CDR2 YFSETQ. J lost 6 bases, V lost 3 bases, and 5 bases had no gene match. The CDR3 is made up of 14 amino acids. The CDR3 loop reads CASSSETGYEKLFF. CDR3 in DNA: TGCGCCAGCAGCTCCGAGACAGGGTATGAAAAACTGTTTTTT. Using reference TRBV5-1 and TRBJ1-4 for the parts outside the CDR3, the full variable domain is KAGVTQTPRYLIKTRGQQVTLSCSPISGHRSVSWYQQTPGQGLQFLFEYFSETQRNKGNFPGRFSGRQFSNSRSEMNVSTLELGDSALYLCASSSETGYEKLFFGSGTQLSVL.

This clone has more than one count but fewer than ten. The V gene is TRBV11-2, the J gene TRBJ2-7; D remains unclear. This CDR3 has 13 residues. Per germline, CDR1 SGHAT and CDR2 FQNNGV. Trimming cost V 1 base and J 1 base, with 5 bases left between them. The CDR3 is CASSLVQSYEQYF. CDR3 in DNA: TGTGCCAGCAGCTTAGTCCAGTCCTACGAGCAGTACTTC.

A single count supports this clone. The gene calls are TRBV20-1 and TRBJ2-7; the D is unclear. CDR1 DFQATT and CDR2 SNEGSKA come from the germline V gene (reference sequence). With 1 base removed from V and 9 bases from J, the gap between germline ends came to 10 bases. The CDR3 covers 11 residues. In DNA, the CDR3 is TGCAGTGCTAGAGGGGGTCCCGGGCAGTACTTC. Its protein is CSARGGPGQYF.

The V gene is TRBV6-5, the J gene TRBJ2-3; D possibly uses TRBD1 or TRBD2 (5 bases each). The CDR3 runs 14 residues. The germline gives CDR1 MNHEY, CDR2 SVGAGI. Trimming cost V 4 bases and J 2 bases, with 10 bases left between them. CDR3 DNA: TGTGCCAGCAGTTGGGGGAACCCCACAGATACGCAGTATTTT. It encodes CASSWGNPTDTQYF.

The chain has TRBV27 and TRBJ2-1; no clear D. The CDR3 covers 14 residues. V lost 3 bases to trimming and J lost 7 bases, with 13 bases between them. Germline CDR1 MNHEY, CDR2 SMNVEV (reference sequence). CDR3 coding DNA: TGTGCCAGCAGTTTTAGTCCTCAGTCTAATGAGCAGTTCTTC. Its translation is CASSFSPQSNEQFF.

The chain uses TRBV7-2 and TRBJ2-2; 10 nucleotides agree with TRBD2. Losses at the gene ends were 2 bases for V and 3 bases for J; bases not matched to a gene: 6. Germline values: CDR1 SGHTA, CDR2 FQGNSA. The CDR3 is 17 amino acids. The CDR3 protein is CASSLMASGRYTGELFF. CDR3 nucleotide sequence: TGTGCCAGCAGCTTAATGGCTAGCGGGAGATACACCGGGGAGCTGTTTTTT.

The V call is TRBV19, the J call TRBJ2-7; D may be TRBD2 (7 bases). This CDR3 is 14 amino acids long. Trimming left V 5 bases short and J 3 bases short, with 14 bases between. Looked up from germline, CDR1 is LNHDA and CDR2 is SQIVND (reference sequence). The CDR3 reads CASSVQGGGYEQYF. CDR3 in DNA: TGTGCCAGTAGTGTTCAGGGAGGGGGCTACGAGCAGTACTTC.